This paragraph reports one T cell receptor (beta chain). The sample is drawn from a study of blood T cell repertoires in COVID-19. Study overall: Acute and convalescent COVID-19 specimens originated in the United States, Italy and Spain. Nucleic acid was either cDNA or gDNA, and it came from T cells, B-cell-depleted T cells, or PBMCs.

V gave up 8 bases and J gave up 0 bases, with 17 bases separating them. The CDR3 runs to 15 residues. Germline values: CDR1 GTSNPN, CDR2 SVGIG (reference sequence). Per the original methods: For nucleated cells, counts were estimated from reference gene primer amplification. The data were produced by immunoSEQ multiplex PCR, yet TCRdb's version contains in-frame clones alone and is incomplete. Clone size and V and J calls were adopted from that table, with D and trimming inferred from the DNA. The repertoire includes over 70,000 clones, 82% of them detected once, and around 4.5% sits in the top ten. The TCR originated in a woman between 55 and 75 years old with acute or convalescent COVID-19. The V call is TRBV30, the J call TRBJ1-5; D unclear. Sequencing used peripheral blood. The CDR3: CAVRSDKDSNQPQHF. In DNA, the CDR3 is TGTGCCGTTCGCTCAGACAAGGATAGCAATCAGCCCCAGCATTTT.